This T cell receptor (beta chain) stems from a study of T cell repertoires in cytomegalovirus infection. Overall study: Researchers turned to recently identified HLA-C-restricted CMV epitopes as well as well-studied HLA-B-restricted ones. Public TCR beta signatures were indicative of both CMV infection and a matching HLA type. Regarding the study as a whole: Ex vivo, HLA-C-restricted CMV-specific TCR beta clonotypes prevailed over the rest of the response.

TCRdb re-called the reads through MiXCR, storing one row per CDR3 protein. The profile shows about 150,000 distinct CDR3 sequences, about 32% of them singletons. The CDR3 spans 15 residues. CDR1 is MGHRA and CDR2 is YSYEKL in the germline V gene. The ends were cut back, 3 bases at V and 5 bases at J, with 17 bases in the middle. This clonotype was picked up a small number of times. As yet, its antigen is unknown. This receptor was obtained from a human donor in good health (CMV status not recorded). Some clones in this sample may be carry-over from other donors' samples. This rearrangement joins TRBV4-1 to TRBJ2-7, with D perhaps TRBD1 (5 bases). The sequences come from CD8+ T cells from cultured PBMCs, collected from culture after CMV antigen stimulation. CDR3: CASSHPGQGLNEQYF. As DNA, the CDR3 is TGCGCCAGCAGCCACCCCGGCCAGGGTTTAAACGAGCAGTACTTC.